One and the same sample provided the 27 T cell receptor beta chains below, sequenced in a study of T cells in Graves' hyperthyroidism and ophthalmopathy. TCR beta CDR3 sequences were amplified from RNA transcripts. Primed by the HTBI set, a first-round RT-PCR was run on the TCR CDR3. Each CDR3 protein is one row after TCRdb ran MiXCR on the multiplex PCR reads. Among about 640,000 distinct CDR3 sequences, about 20% were seen once, and the ten largest hold under 35%. The source material was blood. Every receptor here comes from a man aged 25 to 40 with Graves' ophthalmopathy.

This clonotype has only a few counts. The genes are TRBV6-2 or TRBV6-3 and TRBJ2-2, with 12 bases identical to TRBD2. Germline loops: CDR1 MNHEY, CDR2 SVGEGT. Germline trimming cut 5 bases from V and 5 bases from J; bases unmatched to any gene: 3. This CDR3 has 15 amino acids. CDR3 protein: CASSVGTSGTGELFF. In nucleotides, the CDR3 is TGTGCCAGCAGTGTCGGGACTAGCGGGACCGGGGAGCTGTTTTTT.

There are many counts of this clonotype. V and J are TRBV7-3 and TRBJ2-7; D might be TRBD1 or TRBD2, each matching 5 bases. V dropped 4 bases and J dropped 4 bases, with 11 bases sitting between them. The germline V gene has CDR1 SGHTA and CDR2 FQGTGA. This CDR3 comprises 13 residues. The CDR3 loop reads CASSSGPGYEQYF. CDR3 nucleotides: TGTGCCAGCAGCTCGGGACCTGGGTACGAGCAGTACTTC.

This clonotype has more than one count but fewer than ten. The chain employs TRBV6-2 or TRBV6-3 and TRBJ2-1; D unclear. The V gene lost 6 bases and the J gene lost 4 bases, with 22 bases spanning the gap. Germline V gene lookup returns CDR1 MNHEY and CDR2 SVGEGT. The CDR3 has 17 residues. Here the CDR3 DNA reads TGTGCCAGCAGCAAACAAGACGAGATGGAATTTTACAATGAGCAGTTCTTC. It yields the protein CASSKQDEMEFYNEQFF.

The chain links TRBV25-1 to TRBJ2-2, with D perhaps assigned TRBD1 or TRBD2 (5 bases each). Germline-derived CDR1 and CDR2 are MGHDK and SYGVNS. Trimming removed 3 bases at V and 5 bases at J, with 13 bases between. The CDR3 runs to 15 residues. CDR3 in amino acids: CASSDSGHRTGELFF. The CDR3 DNA is TGTGCCAGCAGTGATTCGGGGCACCGGACCGGGGAGCTGTTTTTT.

Only a few counts were recorded for this clonotype. Here the CDR3 DNA reads TGTGCCAGTAGTTACGGGACAGGCTACACCGGGGAGCTGTTTTTT. Amino acid sequence: CASSYGTGYTGELFF. The rearrangement links TRBV19 to TRBJ2-2; 8 bases are a match to TRBD1. Trimming removed 5 bases from V and 3 bases from J; junction bases left unmatched: 5. The CDR3 runs to 15 residues. CDR1 LNHDA and CDR2 SQIVND come from the germline V gene (reference sequence).

This chain joins TRBV5-4 and TRBJ2-1; D unclear. In germline, CDR1 is SGHNT, CDR2 YYREEE (reference sequence). The V gene lost 0 bases and the J gene lost 9 bases, with 10 bases spanning the gap. The CDR3 has 13 residues. The CDR3 reads CASSLVELGEQFF. The CDR3 coding sequence is TGTGCCAGCAGCTTGGTCGAGCTCGGTGAGCAGTTCTTC.

Many counts were recorded for this clonotype. The V call is TRBV18, the J call TRBJ2-7; D gene unclear. V was pared by 3 bases and J by 7 bases, with 16 bases between. The CDR3 extends over 14 amino acids. Germline loops: CDR1 KGHSH, CDR2 LQKENI. As DNA, the CDR3 is TGTGCCAGCTCACCTTTGGCTGGCCCCGCGGAGCAGTACTTC. As protein: CASSPLAGPAEQYF.

This clonotype ranks as medium-sized. The DNA for the CDR3 is TGTGCCAGCAGGTTGACAGGGGGCTACAACTATGGCTACACCTTC. As protein: CASRLTGGYNYGYTF. The chain employs TRBV2 and TRBJ1-2; 10 positions match TRBD1. The CDR3 has 15 residues. CDR1 is SNHLY, CDR2 FYNNEI, per germline. V lost 6 bases to trimming and J lost 2 bases; unmatched junction nucleotides: 6.

The chain links TRBV7-9 to TRBJ2-2; TRBD1 might be the D (7 bases). The CDR3 has 16 residues. The ends were cut back, 5 bases at V and 0 bases at J, with 13 bases in the middle. Germline assignment: CDR1 SEHNR and CDR2 FQNEAQ (reference sequence). The CDR3 loop is CASSRQGGPNTGELFF. The CDR3 DNA is TGTGCCAGCAGCCGTCAGGGGGGTCCGAACACCGGGGAGCTGTTTTTT.

The V and J genes are TRBV2 and TRBJ2-5, with 10 bases aligning to TRBD2. Germline V gene lookup returns CDR1 SNHLY and CDR2 FYNNEI. The CDR3 consists of 15 residues. After removal of 3 bases from V and 7 bases from J, the junction contained 8 bases not matched to a gene. Here the CDR3 DNA reads TGTGCCAGCAGTGAGGAAGCGGGAGGGATTGTGACCCAGTACTTC. Its translation is CASSEEAGGIVTQYF. Drawing the rest from reference TRBV2 and TRBJ2-5, the complete variable domain is EPEVTQTPSHQVTQMGQEVILRCVPISNHLYFYWYRQILGQKVEFLVSFYNNEISEKSEIFDDQFSVERPDGSNFTLKIRSTKLEDSAMYFCASSEEAGGIVTQYFGPGTRLLVL.

In its sample, this clonotype was seen a few times. This chain joins TRBV7-8 and TRBJ2-3; a weak D match, TRBD2 (5 bases). There are 15 residues in the CDR3. CDR1 is SGHVS, CDR2 FQNEAQ, per germline. V was shortened by 7 bases and J by 2 bases, with 16 bases between the two germline ends. CDR3 sequence reads: CASKGPAVYTDTQYF. CDR3 nucleotides: TGTGCCAGCAAAGGTCCAGCGGTTTACACAGATACGCAGTATTTT. Full variable domain (remainder filled in from reference TRBV7-8 and TRBJ2-3): GAGVSQSPRYKVAKRGQDVALRCDPISGHVSLFWYQQALGQGPEFLTYFQNEAQLDKSGLPSDRFFAERPEGSVSTLKIQRTQQEDSAVYLCASKGPAVYTDTQYFGPGTRLTVL.

This clonotype has more than one count but fewer than ten. The chain joins TRBV7-9 to TRBJ2-2; D call uncertain. CDR3 length: 14 residues. In germline, CDR1 is SEHNR, CDR2 FQNEAQ (reference sequence). Trimming shortened V by 0 bases and J by 6 bases, and 8 bases separated the two germline ends. The CDR3 nucleotides are TGTGCCAGCAGCTTAGCGCAAGTGTCCGGGGAGCTGTTTTTT. This gives the protein CASSLAQVSGELFF.

This clonotype turned up a few times. This chain links TRBV4-2 with TRBJ1-5; 8 bases are shared with TRBD1. J gave up 7 bases and V 0 bases, and 8 bases lay outside the gene matches. The CDR3 consists of 16 residues. Germline V gene data show CDR1 as LGHNA and CDR2 as YNFKEQ. This CDR3 is CASSQEGGQGGQPQHF. DNA of the CDR3: TGTGCCAGCAGCCAAGAAGGAGGACAGGGCGGCCAGCCCCAGCATTTT.

V is TRBV5-6 and J is TRBJ1-4; possibly TRBD1 for D (5 bases). Trimming stripped 3 bases from V and 7 bases from J, with 13 bases between. The CDR3 has 14 amino acids. Germline V gives CDR1 SGHDT, CDR2 YYEEEE. The CDR3 bases are TGTGCCAGCAGCTCGTCCGGGACGTTTGAAAAACTGTTTTTT. It is translated as CASSSSGTFEKLFF.

The chain employs TRBV20-1 and TRBJ2-1; D unresolved. This CDR3 region has 14 residues. CDR1 and CDR2 from the germline V gene are DFQATT and SNEGSKA (reference sequence). V gave up 3 bases and J gave up 6 bases, with 15 bases separating them. The CDR3 DNA sequence: TGCAGTGCTAGTTTAAATAGTGGTTCCAATGAGCAGTTCTTC. It specifies CSASLNSGSNEQFF.

The chain combines TRBV19 with TRBJ2-7; TRBD2 agrees at 9 bases. Germline CDR1 reads LNHDA; CDR2 reads SQIVND (reference sequence). This CDR3 contains 14 residues. The V segment lost 3 bases and the J segment 3 bases; nucleotides outside the gene matches: 3. CDR3 protein: CASSILAGNYEQYF. The CDR3 DNA is TGTGCCAGTAGTATCCTAGCGGGAAACTACGAGCAGTACTTC.

The CDR3 nucleotides read TGTGCCATCAACGCAGGGGGAGGAGGGGCCAACGTCCTGACTTTC. Translated: CAINAGGGGANVLTF. The chain couples TRBV10-3 to TRBJ2-6; perhaps TRBD1 as D (7 bases). V was cut by 7 bases and J by 4 bases, with 14 bases left in between. The V gene's germline CDR1 is ENHRY and CDR2 SYGVKD. This CDR3 is built from 15 residues.

V usage is TRBV27 and J usage is TRBJ2-7; 7 nucleotides align to TRBD2. In germline, CDR1 is MNHEY, CDR2 SMNVEV (reference sequence). Trimming removed 6 bases from V and 4 bases from J; junction bases left unmatched: 15. The CDR3 spans 16 residues. The CDR3 sequence is CASRGLMGRSGYEQYF. The CDR3 coding sequence is TGTGCCAGCAGGGGACTAATGGGTCGTAGTGGGTACGAGCAGTACTTC.

The sample holds a few counts of this clonotype. The V call is TRBV7-9, the J call TRBJ2-7, with TRBD2 identical over 10 bases. The CDR3 has 16 amino acids. Germline CDR1 SEHNR, CDR2 FQNEAQ (reference sequence). V lost 1 base and J lost 5; bases outside the gene matches: 8. The CDR3 DNA reads TGTGCCAGCAGCTTAGAGACAGCGGGAGGGCACAACGAGCAGTACTTC. Translated, it gives CASSLETAGGHNEQYF.

The chain joins TRBV6-1 to TRBJ1-1; 7 nucleotides line up with TRBD1. Germline CDR1 is MNHNS and CDR2 is SASEGT. V dropped 6 bases and J dropped 6; count of bases not matched to a gene: 13. This CDR3 region has 15 residues. Here the CDR3 DNA reads TGTGCCAGCAGCAAACTTGGGGCGACAGGGTCTGAAGCTTTCTTT. It codes for CASSKLGATGSEAFF.

This clonotype was picked up a small number of times. V gene TRBV11-2 combines with J gene TRBJ2-2, with D possibly matching TRBD1 (6 bases). The CDR3 contains 15 residues. V was shortened by 4 bases and J by 5 bases, with 14 bases between the two germline ends. In germline, CDR1 is SGHAT, CDR2 FQNNGV. In nucleotides, the CDR3 is TGTGCCAGCAGCTCCTTTGCAGGGGATACCGGGGAGCTGTTTTTT. Its protein is CASSSFAGDTGELFF.

V gene TRBV29-1 combines with J gene TRBJ1-1; D gene unclear. Germline CDR1 is SQVTM and CDR2 is ANQGSEA. CDR3 length equals 11 residues. With 8 bases removed from V and 3 bases from J, the gap between germline ends came to 10 bases. CDR3 bases: TGCAGCTTCACGCAGGACACTGAAGCTTTCTTT. Translation gives CSFTQDTEAFF.

This clonotype was picked up a small number of times. J is TRBJ2-7 and V is TRBV4-2, with 14 bases fitting TRBD2. This CDR3 is 15 amino acids long. V lost 4 bases to trimming and J lost 9 bases; unmatched junction nucleotides: 8. CDR1 is LGHNA, CDR2 YNFKEQ, per germline. Here the CDR3 DNA reads TGTGCCAGCAGCCGGGGGGGGACTAGCGGGAGTGCGCAGTACTTC. Translated, it gives CASSRGGTSGSAQYF.

Note on this clonotype: Compared with germline, one end of the junction differs, possibly owing to a read error. The chain links TRBV5-1 to TRBJ2-7; 9 bases fit TRBD1. This CDR3 contains 14 residues. CDR1 SGHRS and CDR2 YFSETQ come from the germline V gene. CDR3 sequence reads: CASSPTGGSHEQYF. The CDR3 DNA reads TGCGCCAGCAGCCCTACAGGGGGCTCCCACGAGCAGTACTTC. Combining the CDR3 with reference TRBV5-1 and TRBJ2-7 gives the whole variable domain KAGVTQTPRYLIKTRGQQVTLSCSPISGHRSVSWYQQTPGQGLQFLFEYFSETQRNKGNFPGRFSGRQFSNSRSEMNVSTLELGDSALYLCASSPTGGSHEQYFGPGTRLTVT.

This clonotype was recorded many times. The chain recombines TRBV11-2 with TRBJ1-2, with 8 bases lining up with TRBD1. Germline lookup yields CDR1 SGHAT and CDR2 FQNNGV. This CDR3 has 15 residues. The V gene end was trimmed by 3 bases and the J gene end by 2 bases; junction bases not matched to a gene: 5. The DNA for the CDR3 is TGTGCCAGCAGCTTCGGACAGGGAAAGAACTATGGCTACACCTTC. Protein: CASSFGQGKNYGYTF.

Many counts were recorded for this clonotype. CDR3 loop: CASSPTQGINTEAFF. The CDR3 nucleotides are TGTGCCAGCTCACCAACACAGGGGATAAACACTGAAGCTTTCTTT. This chain connects TRBV18 to TRBJ1-1, with 7 bases lining up with TRBD1. V lost 2 bases to trimming and J lost 2 bases; unmatched junction nucleotides: 5. The CDR3 has 15 residues. Germline loops: CDR1 KGHSH, CDR2 LQKENI. The full variable domain, in which reference TRBV18 and TRBJ1-1 provide the parts outside the CDR3, is NAGVMQNPRHLVRRRGQEARLRCSPMKGHSHVYWYRQLPEEGLKFMVYLQKENIIDESGMPKERFSAEFPKEGPSILRIQQVVRGDSAAYFCASSPTQGINTEAFFGQGTRLTVV.

The chain carries TRBV27 and TRBJ2-3; D possibly corresponds to TRBD1 (6 bases). The CDR3 has 16 residues. V was clipped by 5 bases and J by 3 bases, with 18 bases between them. Per germline, CDR1 MNHEY and CDR2 SMNVEV (reference sequence). The CDR3 loop reads CASSQEWGRSTDTQYF. The CDR3 nucleotides read TGTGCCAGCAGTCAGGAATGGGGGCGGAGTACAGATACGCAGTATTTT.